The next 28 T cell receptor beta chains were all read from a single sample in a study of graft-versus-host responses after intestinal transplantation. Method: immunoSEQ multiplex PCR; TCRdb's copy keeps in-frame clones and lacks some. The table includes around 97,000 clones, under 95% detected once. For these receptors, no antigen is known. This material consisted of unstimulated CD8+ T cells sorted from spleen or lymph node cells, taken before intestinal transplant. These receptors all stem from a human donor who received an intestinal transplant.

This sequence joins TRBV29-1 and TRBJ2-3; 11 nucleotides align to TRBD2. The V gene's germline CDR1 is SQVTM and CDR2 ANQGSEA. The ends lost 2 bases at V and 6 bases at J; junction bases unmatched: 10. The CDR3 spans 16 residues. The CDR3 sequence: CSVELVSGRAPDTQYF. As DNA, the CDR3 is TGCAGCGTTGAATTGGTTAGCGGGAGGGCCCCCGATACGCAGTATTTT.

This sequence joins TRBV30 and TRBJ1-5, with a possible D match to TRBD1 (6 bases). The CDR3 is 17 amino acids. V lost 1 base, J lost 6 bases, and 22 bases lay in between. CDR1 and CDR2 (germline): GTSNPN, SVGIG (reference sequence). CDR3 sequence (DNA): TGTGCCTGGAGTGCCGACACCGGACAGAAGTCATGTCAGCCCCAGCATTTT. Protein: CAWSADTGQKSCQPQHF.

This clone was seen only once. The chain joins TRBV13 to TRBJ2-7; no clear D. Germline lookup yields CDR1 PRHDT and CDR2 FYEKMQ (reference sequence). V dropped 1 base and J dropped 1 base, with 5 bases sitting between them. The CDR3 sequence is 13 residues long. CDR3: CASSLAGSYEQYF. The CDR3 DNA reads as TGTGCCAGCAGCTTAGCGGGTTCCTACGAGCAGTACTTC.

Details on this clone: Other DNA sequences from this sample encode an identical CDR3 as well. The CDR3 DNA is TGTGCCAGTAGTATAAACGAACGTCGCAGCGGGGCGTTTAATGAAAAACTGTTTTTT. Translating gives CASSINERRSGAFNEKLFF. The V call is TRBV19, the J call TRBJ1-4; TRBD1 is a possible D gene (5 bases). The V end was cut by 2 bases, the J end by 4 bases, with 23 bases between. The CDR3 is 19 residues long. In germline, CDR1 is LNHDA, CDR2 SQIVND (reference sequence).

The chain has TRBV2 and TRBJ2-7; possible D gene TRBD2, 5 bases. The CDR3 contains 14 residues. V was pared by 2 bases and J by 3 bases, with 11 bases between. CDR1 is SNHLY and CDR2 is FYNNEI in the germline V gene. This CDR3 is CASSEYDGVYEQYF. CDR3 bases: TGTGCCAGCAGTGAATATGACGGGGTCTACGAGCAGTACTTC.

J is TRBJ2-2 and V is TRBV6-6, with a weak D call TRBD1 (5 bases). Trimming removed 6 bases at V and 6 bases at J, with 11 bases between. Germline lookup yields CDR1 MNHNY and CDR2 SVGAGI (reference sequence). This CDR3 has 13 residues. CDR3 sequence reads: CASRDDSSGELFF. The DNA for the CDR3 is TGTGCCAGCAGGGATGACAGTTCCGGGGAGCTGTTTTTT.

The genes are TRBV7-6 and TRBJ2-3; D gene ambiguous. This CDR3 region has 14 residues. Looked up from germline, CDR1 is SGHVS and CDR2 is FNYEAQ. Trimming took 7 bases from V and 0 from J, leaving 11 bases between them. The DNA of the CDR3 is TGTGCCAGCACCGCCTCGGGTAGCACAGATACGCAGTATTTT. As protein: CASTASGSTDTQYF.

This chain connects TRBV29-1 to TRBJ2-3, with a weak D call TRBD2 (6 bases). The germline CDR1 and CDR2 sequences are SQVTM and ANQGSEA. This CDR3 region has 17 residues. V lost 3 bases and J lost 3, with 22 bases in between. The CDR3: CSVDFPWDSRKTDTQYF. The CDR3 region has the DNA TGCAGCGTTGATTTCCCCTGGGACTCCCGTAAAACAGATACGCAGTATTTT.

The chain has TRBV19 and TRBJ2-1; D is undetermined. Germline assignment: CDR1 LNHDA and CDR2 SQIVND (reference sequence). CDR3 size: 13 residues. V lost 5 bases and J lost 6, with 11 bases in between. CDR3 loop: CASSPGSTNEQFF. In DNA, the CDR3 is TGTGCCAGTAGTCCCGGGTCTACCAATGAGCAGTTCTTC.

The CDR3: CASRYIAGGPRAEETQYF. Here the CDR3 DNA reads TGTGCCAGTCGATATATAGCGGGAGGGCCCCGTGCAGAAGAGACCCAGTACTTC. The rearrangement joins TRBV11-2 to TRBJ2-5, with TRBD2 identical over 11 bases. The germline V gene encodes CDR1 SGHAT and CDR2 FQNNGV. The length of the CDR3 is 18 residues. J gave up 3 bases and V 9 bases, and 18 bases lay outside the gene matches.

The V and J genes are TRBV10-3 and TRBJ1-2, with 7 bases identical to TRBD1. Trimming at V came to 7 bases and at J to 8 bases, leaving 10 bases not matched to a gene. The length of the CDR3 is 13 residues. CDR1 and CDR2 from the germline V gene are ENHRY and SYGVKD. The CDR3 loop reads CAITRRQGGGYTF. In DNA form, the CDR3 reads TGTGCCATCACCCGCCGACAGGGAGGGGGCTACACCTTC.

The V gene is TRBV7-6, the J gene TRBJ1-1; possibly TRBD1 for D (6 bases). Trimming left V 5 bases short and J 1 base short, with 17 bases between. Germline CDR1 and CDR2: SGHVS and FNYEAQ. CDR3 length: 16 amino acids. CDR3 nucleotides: TGTGCCAGCAGCGCGCCAACCGGGACACCGAACACTGAAGCTTTCTTT. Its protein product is CASSAPTGTPNTEAFF.

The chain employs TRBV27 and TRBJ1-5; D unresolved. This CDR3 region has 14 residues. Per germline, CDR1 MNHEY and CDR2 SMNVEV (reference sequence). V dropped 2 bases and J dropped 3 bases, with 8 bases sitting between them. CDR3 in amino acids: CASSLGSTNQPQHF. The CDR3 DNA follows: TGTGCCAGCAGTTTAGGCAGTACCAATCAGCCCCAGCATTTT.

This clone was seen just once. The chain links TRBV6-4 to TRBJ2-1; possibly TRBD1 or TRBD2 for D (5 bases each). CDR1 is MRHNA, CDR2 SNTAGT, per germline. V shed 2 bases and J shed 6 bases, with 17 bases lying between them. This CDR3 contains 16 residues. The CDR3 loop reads CASSDTGHPPPNEQFF. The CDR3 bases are TGTGCCAGCAGTGACACGGGGCACCCTCCTCCCAATGAGCAGTTCTTC.

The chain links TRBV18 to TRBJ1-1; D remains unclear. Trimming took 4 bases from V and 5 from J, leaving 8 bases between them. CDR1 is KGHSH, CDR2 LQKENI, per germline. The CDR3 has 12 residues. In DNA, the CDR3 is TGTGCCAGCTCACGTCTGCTTACTGAAGCTTTCTTT. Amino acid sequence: CASSRLLTEAFF.

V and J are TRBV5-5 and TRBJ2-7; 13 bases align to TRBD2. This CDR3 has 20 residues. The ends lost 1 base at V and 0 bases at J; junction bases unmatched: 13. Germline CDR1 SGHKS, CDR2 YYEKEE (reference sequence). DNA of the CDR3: TGTGCCAGCAGCTTGATTAGCGGGACTAGCGGGACACACCACTCCTACGAGCAGTACTTC. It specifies CASSLISGTSGTHHSYEQYF.

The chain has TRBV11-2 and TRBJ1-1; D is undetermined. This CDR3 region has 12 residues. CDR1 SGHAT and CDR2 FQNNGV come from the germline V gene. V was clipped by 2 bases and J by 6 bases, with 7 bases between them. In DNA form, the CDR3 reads TGTGCCAGCAGCTTACACAAGGCTGAAGCTTTCTTT. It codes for CASSLHKAEAFF.

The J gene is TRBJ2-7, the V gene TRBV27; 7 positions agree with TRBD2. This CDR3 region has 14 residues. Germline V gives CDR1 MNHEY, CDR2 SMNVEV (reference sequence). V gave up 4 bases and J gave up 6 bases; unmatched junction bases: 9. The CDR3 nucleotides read TGTGCCAGCAGTTCAGCCGGGGGGAGCGGCGAGCAGTACTTC. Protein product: CASSSAGGSGEQYF.

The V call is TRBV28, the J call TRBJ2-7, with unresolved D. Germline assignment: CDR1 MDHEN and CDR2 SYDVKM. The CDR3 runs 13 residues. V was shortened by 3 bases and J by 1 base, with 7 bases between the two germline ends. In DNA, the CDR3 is TGTGCCAGCAGTTTGACGTTGTCCTACGAGCAGTACTTC. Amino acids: CASSLTLSYEQYF.

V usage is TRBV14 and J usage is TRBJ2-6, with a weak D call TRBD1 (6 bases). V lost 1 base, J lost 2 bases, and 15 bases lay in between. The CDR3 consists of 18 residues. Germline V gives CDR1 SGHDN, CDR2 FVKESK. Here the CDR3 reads CASSQVSGDTTGANVLTF. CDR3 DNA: TGTGCCAGCAGCCAAGTTTCAGGGGACACTACTGGGGCCAACGTCCTGACTTTC.

The CDR3 sequence: CASSYSHEQPQHF. The DNA of the CDR3 is TGTGCCAGCAGTTACTCTCATGAGCAGCCCCAGCATTTT. This chain connects TRBV6-6 to TRBJ1-5; no clear D. Germline lookup yields CDR1 MNHNY and CDR2 SVGAGI (reference sequence). There are 13 residues in the CDR3. V dropped 0 bases and J dropped 7 bases, with 7 bases sitting between them.

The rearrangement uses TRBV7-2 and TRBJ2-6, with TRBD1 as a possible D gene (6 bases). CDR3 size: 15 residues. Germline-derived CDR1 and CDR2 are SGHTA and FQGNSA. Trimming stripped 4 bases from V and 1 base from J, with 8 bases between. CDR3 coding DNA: TGTGCCAGCAGCTCCACAGGGTCTGGGGCCAACGTCCTGACTTTC. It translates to CASSSTGSGANVLTF.

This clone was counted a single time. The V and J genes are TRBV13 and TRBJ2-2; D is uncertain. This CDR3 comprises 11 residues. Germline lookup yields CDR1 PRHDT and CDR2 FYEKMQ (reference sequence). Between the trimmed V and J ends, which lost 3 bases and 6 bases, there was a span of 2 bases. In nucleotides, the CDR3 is TGTGCCAGCAGCTTGTCCGGGGAGCTGTTTTTT. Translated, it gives CASSLSGELFF.

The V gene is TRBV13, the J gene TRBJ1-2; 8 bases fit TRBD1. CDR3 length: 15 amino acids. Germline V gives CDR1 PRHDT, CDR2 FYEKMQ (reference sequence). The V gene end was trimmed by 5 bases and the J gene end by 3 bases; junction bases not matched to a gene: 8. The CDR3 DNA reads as TGTGCCAGCAGCCAAGGACAGGGAAGGGACTATGGCTACACCTTC. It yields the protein CASSQGQGRDYGYTF.

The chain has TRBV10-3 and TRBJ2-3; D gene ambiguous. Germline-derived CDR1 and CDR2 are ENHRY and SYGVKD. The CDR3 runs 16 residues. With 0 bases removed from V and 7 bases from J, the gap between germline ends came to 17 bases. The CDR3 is CAISESIVGSLNTQYF. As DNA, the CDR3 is TGTGCCATCAGTGAGTCGATAGTTGGCTCCTTGAATACGCAGTATTTT.

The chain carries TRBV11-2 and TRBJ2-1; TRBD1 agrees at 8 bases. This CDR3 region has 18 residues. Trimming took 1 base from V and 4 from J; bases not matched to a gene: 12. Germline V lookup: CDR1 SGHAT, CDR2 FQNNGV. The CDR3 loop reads CASSLGPAPGQDYNEQFF. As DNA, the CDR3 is TGTGCCAGCAGCTTAGGTCCGGCTCCGGGACAGGATTACAATGAGCAGTTCTTC.

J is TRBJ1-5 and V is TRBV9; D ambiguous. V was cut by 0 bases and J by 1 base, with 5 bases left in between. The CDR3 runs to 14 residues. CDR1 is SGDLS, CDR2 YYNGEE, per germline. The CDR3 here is CASSVGESNQPQHF. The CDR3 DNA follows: TGTGCCAGCAGCGTAGGGGAAAGCAATCAGCCCCAGCATTTT.

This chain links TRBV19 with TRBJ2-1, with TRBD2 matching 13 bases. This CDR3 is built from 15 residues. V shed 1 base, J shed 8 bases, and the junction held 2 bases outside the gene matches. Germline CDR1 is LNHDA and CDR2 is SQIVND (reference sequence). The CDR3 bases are TGTGCCAGTAGTATAGGGACTAGCGGGGGTGATGAGCAGTTCTTC. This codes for CASSIGTSGGDEQFF.